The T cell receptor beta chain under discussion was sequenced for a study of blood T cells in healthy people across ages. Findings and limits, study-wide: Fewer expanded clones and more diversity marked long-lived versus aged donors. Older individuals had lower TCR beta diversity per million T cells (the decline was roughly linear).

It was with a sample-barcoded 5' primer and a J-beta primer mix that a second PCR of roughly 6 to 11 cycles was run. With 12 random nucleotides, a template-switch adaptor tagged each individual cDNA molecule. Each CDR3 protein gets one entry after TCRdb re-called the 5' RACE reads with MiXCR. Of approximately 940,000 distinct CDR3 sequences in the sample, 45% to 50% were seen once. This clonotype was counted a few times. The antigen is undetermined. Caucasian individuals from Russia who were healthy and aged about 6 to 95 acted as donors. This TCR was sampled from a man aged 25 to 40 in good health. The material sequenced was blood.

The CDR3: CSARVGKGMNEQYF. The CDR3 DNA reads as TGCAGTGCTAGAGTTGGGAAGGGGATGAACGAGCAGTACTTC. This chain connects TRBV20-1 to TRBJ2-7; a weak D match, TRBD1 (5 bases). Germline V gene lookup returns CDR1 DFQATT and CDR2 SNEGSKA (reference sequence). V lost 1 base and J 5 bases, leaving 15 bases between the germline ends. This CDR3 contains 14 residues.